Presented here are 23 T cell receptor beta chains from one specimen sequenced in a study of cytomegalovirus exposure and HLA in healthy donors. The PCR contained 60 Vbeta and 13 Jbeta primers. The assay was immunoSEQ multiplex PCR, and TCRdb's table has in-frame clones only and misses some. The table lists about 170,000 clones, roughly 70% of them singletons. The material sequenced was PBMCs. The receptors stem from a girl between 5 and 17 years old in good health and CMV-seronegative.

The CDR3 nucleotides read TGTGCCAGCAGCGTAGGGACACCCCTTCTGTCTGGCACTAATGAAAAACTGTTTTTT. It encodes CASSVGTPLLSGTNEKLFF. The gene calls are TRBV9 and TRBJ1-4; TRBD1 is a possible D gene (5 bases). Germline CDR1 and CDR2: SGDLS and YYNGEE. The CDR3 extends over 19 amino acids. V gave up 0 bases and J gave up 2 bases, with 20 bases separating them.

This chain joins TRBV2 and TRBJ2-2, with 8 bases aligning to TRBD2. Germline lookup yields CDR1 SNHLY and CDR2 FYNNEI. Trimming cost V 5 bases and J 7 bases; bases outside gene matches: 9. CDR3 size: 15 residues. The CDR3 sequence: CASSPVRGAVGELFF. As DNA, the CDR3 is TGTGCCAGCAGTCCCGTGCGGGGGGCGGTCGGGGAGCTGTTTTTT.

The chain employs TRBV7-2 and TRBJ2-3; D is undetermined. The CDR3 is made up of 14 amino acids. Trimming shortened V by 3 bases and J by 3 bases, and 10 bases separated the two germline ends. Germline V lookup: CDR1 SGHTA, CDR2 FQGNSA. The CDR3 spells CASSFKMRTDTQYF. CDR3 sequence (DNA): TGTGCCAGCAGCTTTAAGATGAGAACAGATACGCAGTATTTT.

This chain joins TRBV6-5 and TRBJ1-5, with D maybe TRBD1 (6 bases). Germline values: CDR1 MNHEY, CDR2 SVGAGI. Trimming stripped 6 bases from V and 1 base from J, with 7 bases between. The length of the CDR3 is 13 residues. The DNA for the CDR3 is TGTGCCAGCAGACAGGGAAGCAATCAGCCCCAGCATTTT. Translating gives CASRQGSNQPQHF.

This clone was seen just once. The V and J genes are TRBV6-1 and TRBJ2-7, with 9 bases fitting TRBD2. V lost 3 bases to trimming and J lost 6 bases; unmatched junction nucleotides: 12. Germline V CDR1 and CDR2: MNHNS, SASEGT. This CDR3 has 16 residues. This CDR3 is CASSDRESSGVGEQYF. CDR3 DNA: TGTGCCAGCAGTGATAGGGAATCTAGCGGGGTAGGCGAGCAGTACTTC.

The J gene is TRBJ1-4, the V gene TRBV5-5; D is unresolved. The germline V gene encodes CDR1 SGHKS and CDR2 YYEKEE (reference sequence). Trimming took 4 bases from V and 2 from J, leaving 12 bases between them. The length of the CDR3 is 15 residues. In nucleotides, the CDR3 is TGTGCCAGCAGCCCTCGGCAGGCGACTAATGAAAAACTGTTTTTT. Residues: CASSPRQATNEKLFF.

The V and J genes are TRBV11-2 and TRBJ2-1; the D gene is possibly TRBD2 (6 bases). V lost 4 bases, J lost 3 bases, and 16 bases lay in between. The germline V gene has CDR1 SGHAT and CDR2 FQNNGV. The length of the CDR3 is 16 residues. CDR3 nucleotide sequence: TGTGCCAGCAGCTACACGAGCGGAGGGTTCTACAATGAGCAGTTCTTC. This gives the protein CASSYTSGGFYNEQFF.

The table lists this clone with a few counts. This chain joins TRBV19 and TRBJ1-2; 7 bases align to TRBD1. CDR1 is LNHDA and CDR2 is SQIVND in the germline V gene (reference sequence). Trimming at V came to 5 bases and at J to 6 bases, leaving 6 bases not matched to a gene. This CDR3 has 13 residues. The CDR3 region has the DNA TGTGCCAGTAGTCTACAGGGGATCCATGGCTACACCTTC. It specifies CASSLQGIHGYTF. Drawing the rest from reference TRBV19 and TRBJ1-2, the complete variable domain is DGGITQSPKYLFRKEGQNVTLSCEQNLNHDAMYWYRQDPGQGLRLIYYSQIVNDFQKGDIAEGYSVSREKKESFPLTVTSAQKNPTAFYLCASSLQGIHGYTFGSGTRLTVV.

The chain links TRBV6-1 to TRBJ2-7; a possible D gene is TRBD1 (5 bases). Per germline, CDR1 MNHNS and CDR2 SASEGT. CDR3 length: 12 residues. With 10 bases removed from V and 6 bases from J, the gap between germline ends came to 16 bases. The chain's CDR3 is CATQQVLGEQYF. In DNA form, the CDR3 reads TGTGCCACCCAACAGGTCCTCGGCGAGCAGTACTTC.

This clone occurred a few times. The CDR3 spells CATSRVIEVNTEAFF. As DNA, the CDR3 is TGTGCCACCAGCAGAGTTATAGAGGTGAACACTGAAGCTTTCTTT. The V gene is TRBV15, the J gene TRBJ1-1, with D unresolved. Germline V lookup: CDR1 LNHNV, CDR2 YYDKDF (reference sequence). The CDR3 has 15 residues. V lost 1 base and J lost 0, with 9 bases in between.

The count of this clone is one. CDR3 sequence: CASGPSGWEGYTF. The DNA for the CDR3 is TGTGCTAGTGGTCCGTCCGGGTGGGAGGGCTACACCTTC. The gene calls are TRBV12-5 and TRBJ1-2, with D unresolved. Germline lookup yields CDR1 LGHNT and CDR2 FRNRAP. The CDR3 covers 13 residues. Trimming shortened V by 5 bases and J by 8 bases, and 15 bases separated the two germline ends.

The chain employs TRBV5-1 and TRBJ2-7; 9 bases line up with TRBD1. CDR1 and CDR2 from the germline V gene are SGHRS and YFSETQ. This CDR3 region has 15 residues. J lost 3 bases, V lost 3 bases, and 7 bases had no gene match. In DNA, the CDR3 is TGCGCCAGCAGCTCCCCCGGGACAGGGCGCTACGAGCAGTACTTC. It yields the protein CASSSPGTGRYEQYF.

V is TRBV7-2 and J is TRBJ2-7; 8 nucleotides agree with TRBD2. V was pared by 0 bases and J by 2 bases, with 9 bases of the junction left unmatched. The CDR3 extends over 17 amino acids. From germline, CDR1 is SGHTA and CDR2 FQGNSA. The CDR3 nucleotides are TGTGCCAGCAGCTTAGCGGGGTTAGCGGGGAAAACCTACGAGCAGTACTTC. Amino acids: CASSLAGLAGKTYEQYF.

V and J are TRBV5-4 and TRBJ2-7; 9 positions agree with TRBD1. There are 15 residues in the CDR3. J lost 2 bases, V lost 4 bases, and 7 bases had no gene match. CDR1 SGHNT and CDR2 YYREEE come from the germline V gene (reference sequence). CDR3 coding DNA: TGTGCCAGCAGCCCGGGACAGGGCGACCCCTACGAGCAGTACTTC. Encoded protein: CASSPGQGDPYEQYF.

This chain joins TRBV4-1 and TRBJ2-5, with D possibly being TRBD2 (6 bases). V was shortened by 0 bases and J by 5 bases, with 10 bases between the two germline ends. CDR1 is MGHRA, CDR2 YSYEKL, per germline. The CDR3 length is 14 residues. In nucleotides, the CDR3 is TGCGCCAGCAGCCAAGATAGCGGTACTGAGACCCAGTACTTC. Protein: CASSQDSGTETQYF.

This clone has a handful of counts. The chain has TRBV30 and TRBJ2-7; 7 bases map to TRBD1. The length of the CDR3 is 14 residues. Germline CDR1 reads GTSNPN; CDR2 reads SVGIG (reference sequence). The ends lost 0 bases at V and 4 bases at J; junction bases unmatched: 6. CDR3 in amino acids: CAWSVRGGRYEQYF. CDR3 DNA: TGTGCCTGGAGTGTACGAGGGGGCCGGTACGAGCAGTACTTC.

This chain uses TRBV30 with TRBJ1-3; D is unclear. The CDR3 runs to 14 residues. V was clipped by 0 bases and J by 0 bases, with 6 bases between them. Germline CDR1 GTSNPN, CDR2 SVGIG (reference sequence). The CDR3 spells CAWSVRDSGNTIYF. The DNA of the CDR3 is TGTGCCTGGAGTGTACGGGACTCTGGAAACACCATATATTTT.

V gene TRBV5-6 combines with J gene TRBJ2-7, with TRBD1 matching over 8 bases. The V segment lost 3 bases and the J segment 5 bases; nucleotides outside the gene matches: 10. The CDR3 contains 15 residues. The germline gives CDR1 SGHDT, CDR2 YYEEEE. The CDR3 loop is CASSSLDRERNEQYF. The CDR3, as DNA: TGTGCCAGCAGCTCCTTGGACAGGGAAAGGAACGAGCAGTACTTC.

The gene calls are TRBV6-1 and TRBJ2-1; TRBD1 matches at 9 bases. From germline, CDR1 is MNHNS and CDR2 SASEGT. The V and J ends lost 1 base and 8 bases, in that order; junction bases with no gene match: 3. This CDR3 spans 14 amino acids. The DNA for the CDR3 is TGTGCCAGCAGTGAAGGTACAGGGGGCGATGAGCAGTTCTTC. Amino acids: CASSEGTGGDEQFF.

In its sample, this clone was seen once. V usage is TRBV2 and J usage is TRBJ1-4; D gene ambiguous. Deletions cut 4 bases from V and 4 bases from J, with 7 bases between. Germline CDR1 is SNHLY and CDR2 is FYNNEI. CDR3 length: 13 amino acids. In DNA, the CDR3 is TGTGCCAGCAGTGGGGAGTTTAATGAAAAACTGTTTTTT. The encoded protein is CASSGEFNEKLFF.

V gene TRBV29-1 combines with J gene TRBJ1-5; 7 nucleotides line up with TRBD1. The CDR3 is made up of 16 amino acids. CDR1 and CDR2 from the germline V gene are SQVTM and ANQGSEA. V lost 7 bases, J lost 4 bases, and 16 bases stayed unmatched. CDR3 sequence: CSALRVGQGVNQPQHF. The CDR3 bases are TGCAGCGCCCTAAGGGTCGGGCAGGGGGTAAATCAGCCCCAGCATTTT.

The CDR3 bases are TGTGCCAGCAGCCGGGACAGGGGGCTCGTCGGGGAGCTGTTTTTT. Amino acids: CASSRDRGLVGELFF. This chain uses TRBV7-9 with TRBJ2-2, with TRBD1 matching over 12 bases. Trimming took 5 bases from V and 7 from J; bases not matched to a gene: 5. Germline V CDR1 and CDR2: SEHNR, FQNEAQ (reference sequence). CDR3 length: 15 amino acids.

The rearrangement uses TRBV5-4 and TRBJ2-7; 9 nucleotides align to TRBD1. The CDR3 extends over 16 amino acids. J gave up 5 bases and V 4 bases, and 13 bases lay outside the gene matches. The germline CDR1 and CDR2 sequences are SGHNT and YYREEE (reference sequence). The DNA of the CDR3 is TGTGCCAGCAGCCGAGCCTTTAGGACAGGGGTGGACGAGCAGTACTTC. It is translated as CASSRAFRTGVDEQYF.